The source of this T cell receptor beta chain is a study of T-cell reconstitution after alpha-beta-depleted transplantation in children. Unique molecular identifiers were incorporated into the prepared TCRbeta library. TCRdb ran MiXCR on the PCR reads and lists one entry per CDR3 protein. In the table there are about a million distinct CDR3 sequences, roughly 29% of which are singletons. General study points: The origin of alpha-beta T cells about two months after transplant was reportedly several hundred expanded graft clones. There were some patients whose high TCRbeta diversity at day 60 came from surviving recipient T cells and thymic progenitors. By one year post-transplant, T-cell counts and diversity largely arose from T cells that were newly produced.

Germline CDR1 reads DFQATT; CDR2 reads SNEGSKA (reference sequence). The CDR3 extends over 13 amino acids. With 5 bases clipped from V and 5 bases from J, the junction kept 5 bases outside the gene matches. Comment on this clonotype: Its antigen is undetermined.

This material consisted of PBMCs, mostly from graft donor cells, taken 360 days after TCRalphabeta/CD19-depleted stem cell transplant. The chain employs TRBV20-1 and TRBJ2-7, with 11 bases identical to TRBD1. The TCR was taken from a boy in the first two years of life who had a stem cell transplant for SCID, so the T cells may come from the graft donor. This chain's CDR3 is CSASRDRGDEQYF. The CDR3 DNA sequence: TGCAGTGCTTCCCGGGACAGGGGGGACGAGCAGTACTTC.